A selection of T cell receptor beta chains follows, all from one sample in a study of blood T cell repertoires in COVID-19. Sequencing was performed with immunoSEQ multiplex PCR; in TCRdb, only in-frame clones are kept and a portion is missing. The table lists 170,000 or so clones, 85% to 90% of them singletons. The specimen was peripheral blood. These receptors all come from a woman in her seventies with COVID-19, enrolled during active disease. The CDR3 runs from the conserved cysteine through the conserved F or W. The D gene is left open where the match is weak. Size tells how often a clone was seen (once, few, many) or the class of an expanded clone, and some rows leave it out.

>-|TRBJ2-7|TRBV6-1|-
TGTGCCAGCAGTGAGGACAGATACTACGAGCAGTACTTC
CASSEDRYYEQYF
>few|TRBJ1-5|TRBV5-6|TRBD1
TGTGCCAGCACCAAGGCAGGGGGCCTAGAGCCCCAGCATTTT
CASTKAGGLEPQHF
>-|TRBJ1-6|TRBV18|-
TGTGCCAGCTCACCCAGCGGGGGTTGGAATTCACCCCTCCACTTT
CASSPSGGWNSPLHF
>-|TRBJ2-5|TRBV2|TRBD2
TGTGCCAGCAGTGAAGAGGTGGTGGGGGGGGAGACCCAGTACTTC
CASSEEVVGGETQYF
>few|TRBJ2-2|TRBV30|TRBD2
TGTGCCTGGAGTGCAAGCGGGAGAGCTAACACCGGGGAGCTGTTTTTT
CAWSASGRANTGELFF
>-|TRBJ2-3|TRBV5-4|TRBD2
TGTGCCAGCAGCAGGATAGCGGGGAGCACAGATACGCAGTATTTT
CASSRIAGSTDTQYF
>-|TRBJ1-5|TRBV7-9|-
TGTGCCAGCAGCTTAGCACACGCGGATGGCAATCAGCCCCAGCATTTT
CASSLAHADGNQPQHF
>-|TRBJ2-7|TRBV7-2|TRBD1
TGTGCCAGCAGCACCCGGACAGGGGGCCAAGTAGCGTCCTACGAGCAGTACTTC
CASSTRTGGQVASYEQYF
>-|TRBJ2-1|TRBV19|-
TGTGCCAGTAGTGTTAGCGTCTACAATGAGCAGTTCTTC
CASSVSVYNEQFF
>few|TRBJ2-1|TRBV27|TRBD2
TGTGCCAGCAGTGGACTAGCGGGAGGGTTGAATGAGCAGTTCTTC
CASSGLAGGLNEQFF
>-|TRBJ2-3|TRBV4-3|-
TGCGCCAGCAGCCAAGATTCCGGGAACACAGATACGCAGTATTTT
CASSQDSGNTDTQYF
>-|TRBJ1-2|TRBV3-1/TRBV3-2|-
TGTGCCAGCAGCCAACCAATCCGGGACAACAACTATGGCTACACCTTC
CASSQPIRDNNYGYTF
>-|TRBJ2-5|TRBV5-1|TRBD1
TGCGCCAGCAGCTTGGGACAGGGTGCAGAGACCCAGTACTTC
CASSLGQGAETQYF
>-|TRBJ2-3|TRBV29-1|-
TGCAGCGTTGAAACCAGGGTAGATACGCAGTATTTT
CSVETRVDTQYF
>-|TRBJ1-5|TRBV7-9|-
TGTGCCAGCAGCGTACAGGGTATTAGCAATCAGCCCCAGCATTTT
CASSVQGISNQPQHF
>few|TRBJ2-7|TRBV12-5|-
TGTGCTAGTGGTTCGGACAGTTCCTACGAGCAGTACTTC
CASGSDSSYEQYF
>-|TRBJ2-5|TRBV27|-
TGTGCCAGCAGTTTTGGGGACTCCCAAGAGACCCAGTACTTC
CASSFGDSQETQYF
>-|TRBJ2-1|TRBV19|TRBD2
TGTGCCAGTAGTATGACTGGAACGGGGGGGTACAATGAGCAGTTCTTC
CASSMTGTGGYNEQFF
>-|TRBJ2-3|TRBV3-1/TRBV3-2|TRBD2
TGTGCCAGCAGACTCGAAGCAACTAGCGGAACAGATACGCAGTATTTT
CASRLEATSGTDTQYF
>-|TRBJ2-7|TRBV28|TRBD1
TGTGCCAGCCTGGCCCACAGGGGTGACGAGCAGTACTTC
CASLAHRGDEQYF
>-|TRBJ1-1|TRBV6-6|-
TGTGCCAGCAGTCGACGGACAGTCTCAGGGGACACTGAAGCTTTCTTT
CASSRRTVSGDTEAFF
>-|TRBJ2-7|TRBV7-9|-
TGTGCCAGCAGCTTAGTCGGAGGGCCGGACGAGCAGTACTTC
CASSLVGGPDEQYF
>-|TRBJ2-2|TRBV2|-
TGTGCCAGCTTCCGGGGGACGGCTGCCGGGGAGCTGTTTTTT
CASFRGTAAGELFF
>few|TRBJ2-2|TRBV15|-
TGTGCCACCAGCAGAGACAGGGCTGTGGTTCCCGGGGAGCTGTTTTTT
CATSRDRAVVPGELFF
>-|TRBJ2-6|TRBV5-5|-
TGTGCCAGCAGCTCTACCGGGACACCCTCTGGGGCCAACGTCCTGACTTTC
CASSSTGTPSGANVLTF
>-|TRBJ1-6|TRBV9|TRBD1
TGTGCCAGCAGCGTCCGGACAGGCGTAAATTCACCCCTCCACTTT
CASSVRTGVNSPLHF
>-|TRBJ1-4|TRBV5-4|TRBD1
TGTGCCAGCAGCTTGGGACAGGGGCTTACTAATGAAAAACTGTTTTTT
CASSLGQGLTNEKLFF
>once|TRBJ1-1|TRBV28|-
TGTGCCAGCAGTTTGGTCGGGAATATCGCTTTCTTT
CASSLVGNIAFF
>-|TRBJ2-3|TRBV27|TRBD2
TGTGTCTGCCAGGGTGCTAGCGGAATTAGCACAGATACGCAGTATTTT
CVCQGASGISTDTQYF
>-|TRBJ2-5|TRBV7-2|-
TGTGCCAGCAGCCCTGGGAGCGTACGAGAGACCCAGTACTTC
CASSPGSVRETQYF
>-|TRBJ1-2|TRBV7-8|-
TGTGCCAGCAGCTTCAGGGGCAGTGGAGCTGGCTACACCTTC
CASSFRGSGAGYTF
>-|TRBJ2-7|TRBV21-1|-
TGTGCCAGCAGCAAGGCTTCGCGGAATGATTCTGGTAAGCAGTACTTC
CASSKASRNDSGKQYF
>-|TRBJ1-2|TRBV5-4|TRBD1
TGTGCCAGCAGACAACAGGGACAGGGAAGAGGCTACACCTTC
CASRQQGQGRGYTF
>once|TRBJ2-7|TRBV5-1|TRBD2
TGCGCCAGCTCCTACGCGGGAGATAGCTACGAGCAGTACTTC
CASSYAGDSYEQYF
>-|TRBJ2-7|TRBV10-3|-
TGTGCCATCAGTGACGTCGCAGGGTACGAGCAGTACTTC
CAISDVAGYEQYF
>-|TRBJ2-1|TRBV27|-
TGTGCCAGCAGTCCCACCCGAGGTGGTCGTATGGGTGAGCAGTTCTTC
CASSPTRGGRMGEQFF
>-|TRBJ2-2|TRBV10-2|TRBD2
TGCGCCAGCAGGGGACTAGCGGAGGGGAACACCGGGGAGCTGTTTTTT
CASRGLAEGNTGELFF
>-|TRBJ2-2|TRBV14|-
TGTGCCAGCAAATTTGGGCAGAACACCGGGGAGCTGTTTTTT
CASKFGQNTGELFF
>-|TRBJ2-5|TRBV20-1|TRBD2
TGCAGTGGGGGGACTAAAGAGACCCAGTACTTC
CSGGTKETQYF
>-|TRBJ1-5|TRBV6-1|-
TGTGCCAGCAGTGTGGGTTATTTGAGGAATGCGGGCAATCAGCCCCAGCATTTT
CASSVGYLRNAGNQPQHF
>-|TRBJ2-1|TRBV19|-
TGTGCCAGTACTCCCGATGCTAGCGACAATGAGCAGTTCTTC
CASTPDASDNEQFF